This note documents a single T cell receptor beta chain sequence. Its target is unknown. Only in-frame clones appear in the TCRdb table, and some are missing; sequencing was by immunoSEQ multiplex PCR. The sample yields more than 45,000 clones, about four fifths seen once. The entry originates in a study of OX40 agonist ivuxolimab in advanced cancers. About the research overall: Ivuxolimab, an antibody acting as an agonist of OX40 (CD134), was used to treat patients. Study results and limitations: The investigators did not determine what antigen specificity the expanded peripheral T cells had. Some patients who did not respond also had low normalized T-cell clonal expansion.

The sequence derives from an adult with an advanced solid tumor such as melanoma, head and neck, liver or kidney cancer. The starting material was CD4+ or CD8+ T cells sorted from blood, obtained in a trial of the OX40 agonist ivuxolimab.

DNA of the CDR3: TGCGCCAGCAGCTCGCAGGGGGAGGGGAATGGCTACACCTTC. Its translation is CASSSQGEGNGYTF. This sequence joins TRBV5-1 and TRBJ1-2, with 7 bases that match TRBD1. The CDR3 extends over 14 amino acids. Germline V lookup: CDR1 SGHRS, CDR2 YFSETQ. Trimming removed 3 bases from V and 6 bases from J; junction bases left unmatched: 8.